A selection of T cell receptor beta chains follows, all from one sample in a study of T cell responses to AZD1222 COVID-19 vaccine. Produced via immunoSEQ multiplex PCR; TCRdb's table is partial and in-frame only. Among roughly 260,000 clones listed, over 85% were seen once. The material was peripheral blood, obtained on day 0 of AZD1222 vaccination. Every receptor here comes from an adult in good health. Each CDR3 is given with its conserved first and last residue. D genes are given only for firm matches. Size is stated for part of the rows, as once, few or many counts, or as a class when the clone is expanded.

j_gene | abundance | d_gene | v_gene | CDR3aa | CDR3nt
TRBJ2-3 | - | TRBD2 | TRBV5-4 | CASSVLAGGADTQYF | TGTGCCAGCAGCGTCCTCGCGGGAGGCGCAGATACGCAGTATTTT
TRBJ2-1 | - | - | TRBV4-3 | CASSQDEGVGSEQFF | TGCGCCAGCAGCCAAGACGAGGGAGTGGGGAGTGAGCAGTTCTTC
TRBJ2-5 | - | TRBD2 | TRBV27 | CASSFRVGGSQETQYF | TGTGCCAGCAGTTTTAGGGTCGGGGGGAGCCAAGAGACCCAGTACTTC
TRBJ2-1 | - | - | TRBV2 | CATYRLGKQFF | TGTGCCACCTATCGTCTGGGAAAGCAGTTCTTC
TRBJ2-3 | - | - | TRBV28 | CASTSGGAGADTQYF | TGTGCCAGCACCTCAGGGGGGGCCGGGGCAGATACGCAGTATTTT
TRBJ2-7 | - | TRBD2 | TRBV27 | CASSPTSGRGPYEQYF | TGTGCCAGCAGTCCTACTAGCGGGAGAGGGCCATACGAGCAGTACTTC
TRBJ2-1 | - | TRBD1 | TRBV5-6 | CASSNTGTGVIEQFF | TGTGCCAGCAGCAATACCGGGACAGGGGTGATTGAGCAGTTCTTC
TRBJ1-2 | - | - | TRBV3-1/TRBV3-2 | CASSQDRVGANTF | TGTGCCAGCAGCCAAGATCGGGTAGGGGCTAACACCTTC
TRBJ2-1 | - | - | TRBV5-1 | CASSLVLGSVRGYNEQFF | TGCGCCAGCAGCTTGGTCCTTGGCTCGGTGCGCGGATACAATGAGCAGTTCTTC
TRBJ1-1 | - | - | TRBV7-2 | CASIGAGTFF | TGTGCCAGCATAGGGGCGGGAACTTTCTTT
TRBJ1-1 | - | - | TRBV7-3 | CASSPGAGTEAFF | TGTGCCAGCAGCCCCGGGGCAGGGACTGAAGCTTTCTTT
TRBJ2-1 | - | TRBD2 | TRBV5-1 | CASSLAASGAYNEQFF | TGCGCCAGCAGCTTGGCGGCTAGCGGGGCATACAATGAGCAGTTCTTC
TRBJ2-7 | - | TRBD1 | TRBV5-6 | CASSLDRGFSYEQYF | TGTGCCAGCAGCTTGGACAGGGGGTTCTCCTACGAGCAGTACTTC
TRBJ1-2 | once | TRBD1 | TRBV27 | CASRGQGVSVSGYTF | TGTGCCAGCAGGGGACAGGGGGTTTCCGTTAGTGGCTACACCTTC
TRBJ1-4 | - | TRBD1 | TRBV28 | CASSAAGTGSEKLFF | TGTGCCAGCAGTGCCGCGGGGACAGGGAGTGAAAAACTGTTTTTT
TRBJ2-5 | - | TRBD1 | TRBV29-1 | CSVGQGEGETQYF | TGCAGCGTCGGACAGGGGGAAGGAGAGACCCAGTACTTC
TRBJ1-2 | - | - | TRBV28 | CASKAGLWNYGYTF | TGTGCCAGCAAGGCAGGTCTATGGAACTATGGCTACACCTTC
TRBJ1-6 | - | - | TRBV5-5 | CASSPSLVARSYNSPLHF | TGTGCCAGCAGCCCCTCGTTAGTAGCCCGCTCCTATAATTCACCCCTCCACTTT
TRBJ1-1 | - | TRBD1 | TRBV11-2 | CASSPLRTGIVTEAFF | TGTGCCAGCAGCCCACTGAGGACAGGTATAGTAACTGAAGCTTTCTTT
TRBJ1-1 | - | - | TRBV27 | CASSLSTGGNTEAFF | TGTGCCAGCAGTTTATCGACAGGTGGGAACACTGAAGCTTTCTTT
TRBJ2-3 | - | TRBD2 | TRBV3-1/TRBV3-2 | CASSQELAGGLADTQYF | TGTGCCAGCAGCCAAGAACTAGCGGGGGGCCTTGCAGATACGCAGTATTTT
TRBJ2-3 | - | TRBD1 | TRBV5-1 | CATYPGQGTHTQYF | TGCGCCACGTATCCGGGACAGGGGACACATACGCAGTATTTT
TRBJ1-2 | - | - | TRBV7-8 | CASSLQGRDYGYTF | TGTGCCAGCAGCTTGCAGGGTAGAGACTATGGCTACACCTTC
TRBJ2-7 | few | - | TRBV7-8 | CASSLVGRTYEQYF | TGTGCCAGCAGCTTAGTAGGACGGACCTACGAGCAGTACTTC
TRBJ2-7 | - | - | TRBV7-2 | CASSLGPGKSYEQYF | TGTGCCAGCAGCTTAGGGCCAGGGAAGTCCTACGAGCAGTACTTC
TRBJ1-1 | - | - | TRBV21-1 | CASSKDRGGTEAFF | TGTGCCAGCAGCAAGGACAGAGGAGGGACTGAAGCTTTCTTT
TRBJ2-7 | - | - | TRBV7-9 | CASSLGPEQYF | TGTGCCAGCAGCTTAGGACCGGAGCAGTACTTC
TRBJ2-5 | - | - | TRBV11-2 | CASSLGGQETQYF | TGTGCCAGCAGCTTGGGGGGCCAAGAGACCCAGTACTTC
TRBJ1-5 | - | TRBD1 | TRBV2 | CASSPFTGTGVSQPQHF | TGTGCCAGCAGTCCCTTCACCGGGACAGGGGTGAGTCAGCCCCAGCATTTT
TRBJ2-7 | once | TRBD2 | TRBV7-9 | CASSTGTSGLEQYF | TGTGCCAGCAGCACGGGGACTAGCGGGCTTGAGCAGTACTTC
TRBJ1-2 | - | - | TRBV3-1/TRBV3-2 | CASSHSSGHRGYTF | TGTGCCAGCAGCCATTCTTCCGGGCATAGAGGCTACACCTTC
TRBJ1-4 | - | - | TRBV27 | CASSLWGLAVGEKLFF | TGTGCCAGCAGTTTATGGGGCCTGGCGGTAGGTGAAAAACTGTTTTTT
TRBJ1-2 | - | - | TRBV27 | CASALTREDGYTF | TGTGCCAGCGCCCTGACGAGGGAGGATGGCTACACCTTC
TRBJ2-5 | - | - | TRBV19 | CASSIGIQETQYF | TGTGCCAGTAGTATAGGAATCCAAGAGACCCAGTACTTC
TRBJ1-1 | - | TRBD1 | TRBV11-1 | CASSLGQGVNTEAFF | TGTGCCAGCAGCTTGGGACAGGGAGTTAACACTGAAGCTTTCTTT
TRBJ2-4 | - | - | TRBV2 | CASSPEGRGKNIQYF | TGTGCCAGCAGTCCCGAGGGAAGGGGAAAAAACATTCAGTACTTC
TRBJ2-1 | - | TRBD1 | TRBV6-5 | CASRETGPDNEQFF | TGTGCCAGCAGGGAGACAGGGCCGGACAATGAGCAGTTCTTC
TRBJ1-4 | - | TRBD1 | TRBV7-2 | CASSFQTGLWEKLFF | TGTGCCAGCAGCTTCCAGACAGGGCTTTGGGAAAAACTGTTTTTT
TRBJ2-2 | - | - | TRBV2 | CASGGTSVGELFF | TGTGCCAGCGGCGGGACATCGGTCGGGGAGCTGTTTTTT
TRBJ2-7 | - | - | TRBV11-3 | CASSLGGFPREQYF | TGTGCCAGCAGCTTAGGGGGGTTCCCCCGCGAGCAGTACTTC
TRBJ2-7 | - | - | TRBV2 | CASSDFGYEQYF | TGTGCCAGCAGTGATTTCGGCTACGAGCAGTACTTC
TRBJ1-1 | - | TRBD1 | TRBV5-1 | CASSVGQGVVDEAFF | TGCGCCAGCAGCGTGGGACAGGGGGTGGTTGATGAAGCTTTCTTT
TRBJ1-5 | - | TRBD1 | TRBV28 | CASSLRQGSNQPQHF | TGTGCCAGCAGTCTCAGACAGGGTAGCAATCAGCCCCAGCATTTT
TRBJ2-1 | - | - | TRBV10-3 | CAISAESFYNEQFF | TGTGCCATCAGTGCAGAGTCCTTCTACAATGAGCAGTTCTTC
TRBJ2-7 | - | - | TRBV19 | CASSKYTGVDEQYF | TGTGCCAGTAGTAAATATACGGGAGTCGATGAGCAGTACTTC
TRBJ2-3 | - | TRBD2 | TRBV28 | CASSLSGGAGDTQYF | TGTGCCAGCAGTTTATCGGGGGGGGCTGGAGATACGCAGTATTTT
TRBJ1-5 | - | - | TRBV7-9 | CASSQRGGSQPQHF | TGTGCCAGCAGCCAACGGGGGGGGTCTCAGCCCCAGCATTTT
TRBJ2-1 | few | TRBD2 | TRBV6-2/TRBV6-3 | CASSYSGRVSYNEQFF | TGTGCCAGCAGTTACTCCGGGAGGGTGTCCTACAATGAGCAGTTCTTC
TRBJ2-3 | - | TRBD2 | TRBV5-1 | CASSLGTSGTDTQYF | TGCGCCAGCAGCTTGGGGACTAGCGGTACAGATACGCAGTATTTT
TRBJ1-5 | few | - | TRBV2 | CASRPRGGNQPQHF | TGTGCCAGCAGACCCCGGGGAGGCAATCAGCCCCAGCATTTT
TRBJ2-5 | - | - | TRBV20-1 | CSLLEYETQYF | TGCAGTCTACTAGAATATGAGACCCAGTACTTC
TRBJ2-2 | - | - | TRBV7-3 | CASSSSGNTGELFF | TGTGCCAGCAGCTCCTCAGGGAACACCGGGGAGCTGTTTTTT
TRBJ1-4 | - | - | TRBV13 | CASSFAARGKLFF | TGTGCCAGCAGCTTCGCCGCCCGGGGAAAACTGTTTTTT